Listed below are T cell receptor beta chains from one sample, sequenced in a study of shared clonotypes between healthy human individuals. The table came from immunoSEQ multiplex PCR; TCRdb's copy has only in-frame clones and leaves some out. The data hold about half a million clones, with approximately 71% observed a single time. Sequences were obtained from PBMCs. The source of these receptors is a middle-aged woman in good health. Some clones in this sample may be carry-over from other donors' samples. CDR3s include the opening cysteine and the closing phenylalanine or tryptophan. The order of the fields is clone size, D gene, J gene, V gene, CDR3 DNA, CDR3 protein. A D gene is named only where the DNA matches it firmly. Size is stated for part of the rows, as once, few or many counts, or as a class when the clone is expanded.

clone_size: many; d_call: .; j_call: TRBJ2-3; v_call: TRBV15; cdr3_nt: TGTGCCACCAGCAGCCGAGGGGCTAGCACAGATACGCAGTATTTT; cdr3_aa: CATSSRGASTDTQYF
clone_size: .; d_call: TRBD1; j_call: TRBJ1-1; v_call: TRBV10-3; cdr3_nt: TGTGCCATCAGTGAGTCAAGGCAGGGGGCGTTCGGGAACACTGAAGCTTTCTTT; cdr3_aa: CAISESRQGAFGNTEAFF
clone_size: .; d_call: .; j_call: TRBJ1-2; v_call: TRBV11-2; cdr3_nt: TGTGCCAGCAGCGAATGGGGGGGGATCCTTAACTATGGCTACACCTTC; cdr3_aa: CASSEWGGILNYGYTF
clone_size: .; d_call: TRBD1; j_call: TRBJ2-7; v_call: TRBV7-9; cdr3_nt: TGTGCCAGCAGCTTCGGACAGGGGTACGAGCAGTACTTC; cdr3_aa: CASSFGQGYEQYF
clone_size: .; d_call: TRBD1; j_call: TRBJ2-7; v_call: TRBV28; cdr3_nt: TGTGCCAGCAGCCTGGACAGGGGACCCGGAGGGCAGTACTTC; cdr3_aa: CASSLDRGPGGQYF
clone_size: .; d_call: TRBD2; j_call: TRBJ2-7; v_call: TRBV5-1; cdr3_nt: TGCGCCAGCAGCTTGGCCGTAGCGGGAGGGCCTTCCTACGAGCAGTACTTC; cdr3_aa: CASSLAVAGGPSYEQYF
clone_size: .; d_call: .; j_call: TRBJ1-1; v_call: TRBV30; cdr3_nt: TGTGCCTGGAGCCTTGGACAGAGAAAGAACACTGAAGCTTCCTTT; cdr3_aa: CAWSLGQRKNTEASF
clone_size: .; d_call: .; j_call: TRBJ2-7; v_call: TRBV6-1; cdr3_nt: TGTGCCAGCAGGGGGGAGCAGGGGTTTTTCCACGAGCAGTACTTC; cdr3_aa: CASRGEQGFFHEQYF
clone_size: .; d_call: .; j_call: TRBJ1-2; v_call: TRBV5-4; cdr3_nt: TGTGCCAGCAGCAGGACAGATTCAGGCTACACCTTC; cdr3_aa: CASSRTDSGYTF
clone_size: .; d_call: .; j_call: TRBJ1-6; v_call: TRBV5-1; cdr3_nt: TGCGCCAGCAGCTTGGCGGCAGCCATTTCCTCACCCCTCCACTTT; cdr3_aa: CASSLAAAISSPLHF
clone_size: .; d_call: .; j_call: TRBJ1-1; v_call: TRBV5-1; cdr3_nt: TGCGCCAGCAGCTTGGTCCAGAAGGACACTGAAGCTTTCTTT; cdr3_aa: CASSLVQKDTEAFF
clone_size: .; d_call: TRBD2; j_call: TRBJ2-1; v_call: TRBV4-1; cdr3_nt: TGCGCCAGCAGCCAGGTTTTACTAGCGGGAGTTGAGCAGTTCTTC; cdr3_aa: CASSQVLLAGVEQFF
clone_size: .; d_call: .; j_call: TRBJ1-2; v_call: TRBV28; cdr3_nt: TGTGCCAGCAGTTTGGCTGTGGGACGAAGTGGCTACACCTTC; cdr3_aa: CASSLAVGRSGYTF
clone_size: .; d_call: TRBD1; j_call: TRBJ2-2; v_call: TRBV28; cdr3_nt: TGTGCCAGCAGTCTAACAGGGGATTGGGATCGGCGGGAGCTGTTTTTT; cdr3_aa: CASSLTGDWDRRELFF
clone_size: few; d_call: .; j_call: TRBJ2-7; v_call: TRBV28; cdr3_nt: TGTGCCACCACCTGGGCAGGGAGTGCGTACGAGCAGTACTTC; cdr3_aa: CATTWAGSAYEQYF
clone_size: .; d_call: TRBD2; j_call: TRBJ2-1; v_call: TRBV13; cdr3_nt: TGTGCCAGCAGCTCCGTAGCGGGAGGGTGGAGTGAGCAGTTCTTC; cdr3_aa: CASSSVAGGWSEQFF
clone_size: .; d_call: TRBD1; j_call: TRBJ2-2; v_call: TRBV28; cdr3_nt: TGTGCCAGCAGTTTTAGGACAGGGTCCGGGGAGCTGTTTTTT; cdr3_aa: CASSFRTGSGELFF
clone_size: .; d_call: .; j_call: TRBJ1-1; v_call: TRBV30; cdr3_nt: TGTGCCTGGAGTGGGGCTATGAACACTGAAGCTTTCTTT; cdr3_aa: CAWSGAMNTEAFF
clone_size: .; d_call: .; j_call: TRBJ2-3; v_call: TRBV25-1; cdr3_nt: TGTGCCAGCAGTGAGGGTAGTTATAGCACAGATACGCAGTATTTT; cdr3_aa: CASSEGSYSTDTQYF
clone_size: once; d_call: .; j_call: TRBJ2-7; v_call: TRBV10-2; cdr3_nt: TGCGCCAGCAGTGAAATGCGTGGTTTCTACGAGCAGTACTTC; cdr3_aa: CASSEMRGFYEQYF
clone_size: .; d_call: .; j_call: TRBJ1-2; v_call: TRBV13; cdr3_nt: TGTGCCAGCAGCTTAGATGGGCATGGCTACACCTTC; cdr3_aa: CASSLDGHGYTF
clone_size: .; d_call: TRBD1; j_call: TRBJ2-5; v_call: TRBV5-4; cdr3_nt: TGTGCCAGCAGCTTTGCAGGGGGAATGGAGACCCAGTACTTC; cdr3_aa: CASSFAGGMETQYF
clone_size: .; d_call: TRBD1; j_call: TRBJ2-3; v_call: TRBV28; cdr3_nt: TGTGCCAGCAGTAACCGGGACAGGGAAGTTACGCAGTATTTT; cdr3_aa: CASSNRDREVTQYF
clone_size: few; d_call: .; j_call: TRBJ2-7; v_call: TRBV6-1; cdr3_nt: TGTGCCAGCACCCTAGCGTCCCACTACGAGCAGTACTTC; cdr3_aa: CASTLASHYEQYF